What follows are 14 T cell receptor beta chains derived from one specimen sequenced in a study of T cells after posttransplantation cyclophosphamide. The data were produced by immunoSEQ multiplex PCR, yet TCRdb's version contains in-frame clones alone and is incomplete. The sample holds about 28,000 clones; just over 85% are singletons and the top ten take about 3.5%. Sequenced: PBMCs. The receptor source for this set is a man aged 50-59 years.

This sequence joins TRBV7-9 and TRBJ2-1; 16 bases are a match to TRBD2. V gave up 4 bases and J gave up 11 bases; unmatched junction bases: 2. The CDR3 has 14 residues. Germline V gene lookup returns CDR1 SEHNR and CDR2 FQNEAQ (reference sequence). CDR3 sequence reads: CASSWGLAGGKQFF. CDR3 nucleotide sequence: TGTGCCAGCAGCTGGGGACTAGCGGGAGGGAAGCAGTTCTTC.

The chain has TRBV7-2 and TRBJ2-1, with TRBD2 identical over 7 bases. Germline CDR1 is SGHTA and CDR2 is FQGNSA. V was pared by 5 bases and J by 0 bases, with 13 bases of the junction left unmatched. There are 18 residues in the CDR3. CDR3 protein: CASSPPPNWDYSYNEQFF. As DNA, the CDR3 is TGTGCCAGCAGCCCACCACCGAACTGGGACTACTCCTACAATGAGCAGTTCTTC.

This chain connects TRBV11-3 to TRBJ2-5, with D maybe TRBD2 (5 bases). The CDR3 has 15 amino acids. Per germline, CDR1 SGHNT and CDR2 YENEEA. Trimming removed 5 bases at V and 5 bases at J, with 18 bases between. The CDR3 sequence: CASSPLWPGGETQYF. The CDR3 DNA follows: TGTGCCAGCAGCCCCCTCTGGCCCGGCGGGGAGACCCAGTACTTC.

The chain links TRBV4-2 to TRBJ2-1; the D is unclear. This CDR3 is 15 amino acids long. Germline lookup yields CDR1 LGHNA and CDR2 YNFKEQ. Trimming left V 4 bases short and J 5 bases short, with 15 bases between. CDR3 bases: TGTGCCAGCAGCCTCCCCGGCGGCAGACACAATGAGCAGTTCTTC. This codes for CASSLPGGRHNEQFF.

This rearrangement joins TRBV19 to TRBJ2-1; TRBD2 agrees at 12 bases. This CDR3 spans 15 amino acids. The ends lost 7 bases at V and 4 bases at J; junction bases unmatched: 5. CDR1 is LNHDA and CDR2 is SQIVND in the germline V gene (reference sequence). DNA for the CDR3: TGTGCCAGTAAAGGGACTAGCGGGCCTTACAATGAGCAGTTCTTC. Amino acids: CASKGTSGPYNEQFF.

The chain is built from TRBV5-1 and TRBJ2-7; 10 bases match TRBD2. There are 16 residues in the CDR3. V lost 3 bases and J lost 3; bases outside the gene matches: 9. CDR1 and CDR2 (germline): SGHRS, YFSETQ. The chain's CDR3 is CASSSLLIAGGYEQYF. The CDR3 DNA sequence: TGCGCCAGCAGCTCCCTATTGATAGCGGGAGGCTACGAGCAGTACTTC.

V gene TRBV4-2 combines with J gene TRBJ2-7; 9 nucleotides align to TRBD2. With 4 bases clipped from V and 1 base from J, the junction kept 5 bases outside the gene matches. The germline V gene has CDR1 LGHNA and CDR2 YNFKEQ. This CDR3 spans 15 amino acids. CDR3 sequence: CASSLTSGSSYEQYF. CDR3 nucleotides: TGTGCCAGCAGCCTTACTAGCGGGTCTTCCTACGAGCAGTACTTC.

This chain uses TRBV7-9 with TRBJ2-3; the D gene is possibly TRBD1 (6 bases). The CDR3 length is 14 residues. V lost 3 bases and J lost 3, with 10 bases in between. CDR1 is SEHNR and CDR2 is FQNEAQ in the germline V gene (reference sequence). The CDR3, as DNA: TGTGCCAGCAGCTTGGCAGGGGTTACAGATACGCAGTATTTT. Translating gives CASSLAGVTDTQYF.

This chain links TRBV2 with TRBJ2-7; 14 nucleotides agree with TRBD2. This CDR3 has 13 residues. Germline CDR1 reads SNHLY; CDR2 reads FYNNEI. V lost 9 bases to trimming and J lost 7 bases; unmatched junction nucleotides: 5. The CDR3 region is CASSGTSGGEQYF. CDR3 coding DNA: TGTGCCAGTTCCGGGACTAGCGGGGGTGAGCAGTACTTC.

This clone was picked up a small number of times. This chain joins TRBV19 and TRBJ2-7; TRBD1 is a possible D gene (5 bases). V was shortened by 8 bases and J by 2 bases, with 13 bases between the two germline ends. The CDR3 sequence is 13 residues long. Germline V gene sequence: CDR1 LNHDA, CDR2 SQIVND (reference sequence). The CDR3 DNA reads as TGTGCCAGTCCCCGCGACAGAACCTACGAGCAGTACTTC. This gives the protein CASPRDRTYEQYF.

The chain couples TRBV5-1 to TRBJ2-1, with D possibly matching TRBD1 (5 bases). CDR3 length equals 15 residues. CDR1 is SGHRS, CDR2 YFSETQ, per germline. The V end lost 4 bases, the J end lost 2 bases, and 13 bases lay between the germline ends. CDR3 in DNA: TGCGCCAGCAGCCCCTTCCCGGACACCTACAATGAGCAGTTCTTC. As protein: CASSPFPDTYNEQFF.

The chain uses TRBV4-1 and TRBJ1-2; TRBD1 aligns across 7 bases. Germline trimming cut 1 base from V and 6 bases from J; bases unmatched to any gene: 5. Germline V gene data show CDR1 as MGHRA and CDR2 as YSYEKL. CDR3 length: 14 residues. CDR3 sequence: CASSQAGQRHGYTF. CDR3 coding DNA: TGCGCCAGCAGCCAAGCGGGACAGCGACATGGCTACACCTTC.

This chain uses TRBV5-8 with TRBJ1-2; D is perhaps TRBD1 (6 bases). This CDR3 spans 12 amino acids. V was pared by 3 bases and J by 9 bases, with 12 bases between. Germline V CDR1 and CDR2: SGHTS, YDEGEE. CDR3 region: CASSSTGGSYTF. CDR3 nucleotides: TGTGCCAGCAGCTCGACAGGTGGAAGCTACACCTTC.

The V and J genes are TRBV7-9 and TRBJ2-5; 8 bases match TRBD2. Trimming cost V 5 bases and J 5 bases; bases outside gene matches: 10. The CDR3 totals 15 residues. The V gene's germline CDR1 is SEHNR and CDR2 FQNEAQ (reference sequence). CDR3 DNA: TGTGCCAGCAGCCCCCCCCTAGCGGGTGCGGAGACCCAGTACTTC. Translated: CASSPPLAGAETQYF. Full variable domain (remainder filled in from reference TRBV7-9 and TRBJ2-5): DTGVSQNPRHKITKRGQNVTFRCDPISEHNRLYWYRQTLGQGPEFLTYFQNEAQLEKSRLLSDRFSAERPKGSFSTLEIQRTEQGDSAMYLCASSPPLAGAETQYFGPGTRLLVL.